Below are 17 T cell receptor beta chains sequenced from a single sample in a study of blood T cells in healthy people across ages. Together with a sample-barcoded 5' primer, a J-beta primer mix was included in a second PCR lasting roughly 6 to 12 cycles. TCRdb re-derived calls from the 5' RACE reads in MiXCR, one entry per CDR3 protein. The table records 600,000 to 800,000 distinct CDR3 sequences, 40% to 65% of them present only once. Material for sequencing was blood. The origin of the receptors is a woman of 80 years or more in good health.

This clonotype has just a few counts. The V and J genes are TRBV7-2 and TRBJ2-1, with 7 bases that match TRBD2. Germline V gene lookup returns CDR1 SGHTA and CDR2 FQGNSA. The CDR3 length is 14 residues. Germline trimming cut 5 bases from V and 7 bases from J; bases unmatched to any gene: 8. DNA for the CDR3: TGTGCCAGCAGCCGAGTACAGCGGGGTAATGAGCAGTTCTTC. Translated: CASSRVQRGNEQFF.

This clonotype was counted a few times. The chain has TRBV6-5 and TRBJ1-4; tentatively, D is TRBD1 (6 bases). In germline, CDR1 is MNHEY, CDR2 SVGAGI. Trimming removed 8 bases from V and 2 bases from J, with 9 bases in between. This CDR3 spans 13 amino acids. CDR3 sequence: CASQGFTNEKLFF. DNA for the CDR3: TGTGCCAGCCAGGGGTTTACTAATGAAAAACTGTTTTTT.

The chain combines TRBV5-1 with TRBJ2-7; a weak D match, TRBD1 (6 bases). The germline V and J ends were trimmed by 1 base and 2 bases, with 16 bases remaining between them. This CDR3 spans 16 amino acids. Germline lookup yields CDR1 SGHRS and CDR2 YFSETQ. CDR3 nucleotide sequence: TGCGCCAGCAGCTTGTTCCCCGGGACACAGGCCTACGAGCAGTACTTC. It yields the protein CASSLFPGTQAYEQYF.

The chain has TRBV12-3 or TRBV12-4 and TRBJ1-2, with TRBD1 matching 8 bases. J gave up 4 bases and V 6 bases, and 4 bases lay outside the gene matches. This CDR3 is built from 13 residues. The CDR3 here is CASSDRGFYGYTF. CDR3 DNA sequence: TGTGCCAGCAGCGACAGGGGATTCTATGGCTACACCTTC.

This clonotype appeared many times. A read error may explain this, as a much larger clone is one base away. The DNA of the CDR3 is TGCGCCAGCAGCGTAAGCGGGGGACTAGAAGAGCAGTACTTC. It specifies CASSVSGGLEEQYF. The rearrangement joins TRBV5-1 to TRBJ2-7, with 8 bases identical to TRBD2. Germline loops: CDR1 SGHRS, CDR2 YFSETQ. This CDR3 spans 14 amino acids. V was clipped by 4 bases and J by 7 bases; unmatched bases: 10.

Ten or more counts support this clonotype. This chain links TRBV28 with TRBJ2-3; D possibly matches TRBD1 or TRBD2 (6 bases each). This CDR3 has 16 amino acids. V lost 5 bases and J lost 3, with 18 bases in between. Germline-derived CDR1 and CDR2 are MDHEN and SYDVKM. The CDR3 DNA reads TGTGCCAGCAGTCCAGAGGGGGGCGCACGAACAGATACGCAGTATTTT. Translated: CASSPEGGARTDTQYF.

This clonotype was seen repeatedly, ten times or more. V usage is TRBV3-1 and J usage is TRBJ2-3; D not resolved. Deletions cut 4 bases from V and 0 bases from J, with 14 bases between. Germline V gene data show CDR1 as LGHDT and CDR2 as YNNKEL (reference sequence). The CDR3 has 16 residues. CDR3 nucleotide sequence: TGTGCCAGCAGCCCCATTGGCGCGCCTAGCACAGATACGCAGTATTTT. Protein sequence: CASSPIGAPSTDTQYF.

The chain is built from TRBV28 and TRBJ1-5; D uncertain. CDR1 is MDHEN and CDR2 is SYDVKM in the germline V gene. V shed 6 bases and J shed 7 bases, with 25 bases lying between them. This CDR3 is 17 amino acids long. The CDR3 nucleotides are TGTGCCAGCAGACCCCCCCGGGCGGAGCAATCAGGCCAGCCCCAGCATTTT. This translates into CASRPPRAEQSGQPQHF.

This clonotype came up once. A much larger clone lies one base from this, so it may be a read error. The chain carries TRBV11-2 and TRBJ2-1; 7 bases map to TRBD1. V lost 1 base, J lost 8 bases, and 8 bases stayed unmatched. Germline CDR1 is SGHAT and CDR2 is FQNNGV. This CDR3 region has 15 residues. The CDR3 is CASSLVQTGWDEQFF. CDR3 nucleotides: TGTGCCAGCAGCTTAGTACAGACAGGGTGGGATGAGCAGTTCTTC.

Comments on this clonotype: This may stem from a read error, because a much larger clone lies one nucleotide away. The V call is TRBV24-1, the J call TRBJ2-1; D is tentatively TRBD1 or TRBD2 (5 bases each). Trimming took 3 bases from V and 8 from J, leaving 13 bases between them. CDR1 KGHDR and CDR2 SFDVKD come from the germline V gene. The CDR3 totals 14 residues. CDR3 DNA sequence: TGTGCCACCAGTGATCGGGACCCCTGGGATGAGCAGTTCTTC. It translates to CATSDRDPWDEQFF.

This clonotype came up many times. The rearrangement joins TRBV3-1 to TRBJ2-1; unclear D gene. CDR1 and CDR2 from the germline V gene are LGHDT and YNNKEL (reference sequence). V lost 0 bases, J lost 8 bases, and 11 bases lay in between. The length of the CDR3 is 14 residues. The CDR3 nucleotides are TGTGCCAGCAGCCAAGACGCCTCCCTCCATGAGCAGTTCTTC. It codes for CASSQDASLHEQFF.

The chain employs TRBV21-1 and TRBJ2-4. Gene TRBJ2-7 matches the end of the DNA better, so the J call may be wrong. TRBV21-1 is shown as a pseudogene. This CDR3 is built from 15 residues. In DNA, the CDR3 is TGTGCCAGCAGCAAAAACACGTTGCAGCCTAACGAGCAGTACTTC. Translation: CASSKNTLQPNEQYF.

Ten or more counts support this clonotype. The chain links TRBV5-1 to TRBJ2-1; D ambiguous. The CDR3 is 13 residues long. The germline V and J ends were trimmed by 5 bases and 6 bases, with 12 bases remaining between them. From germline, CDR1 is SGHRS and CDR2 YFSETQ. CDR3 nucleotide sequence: TGCGCCAGCAGACTCGCCCCAACCAATGAGCAGTTCTTC. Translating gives CASRLAPTNEQFF.

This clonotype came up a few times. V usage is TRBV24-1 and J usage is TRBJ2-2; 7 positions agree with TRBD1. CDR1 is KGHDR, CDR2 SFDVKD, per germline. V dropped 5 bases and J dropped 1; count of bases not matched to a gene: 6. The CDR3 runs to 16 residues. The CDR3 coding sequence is TGTGCCACCAGTGCTGTGACAGGGAAGAACACCGGGGAGCTGTTTTTT. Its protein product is CATSAVTGKNTGELFF.

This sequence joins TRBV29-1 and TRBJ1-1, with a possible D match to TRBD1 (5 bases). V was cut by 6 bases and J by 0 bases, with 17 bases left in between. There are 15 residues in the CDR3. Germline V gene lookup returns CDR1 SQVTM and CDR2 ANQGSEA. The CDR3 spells CSVADLQGVNTEAFF. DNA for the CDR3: TGCAGCGTCGCAGATCTCCAGGGCGTGAACACTGAAGCTTTCTTT.

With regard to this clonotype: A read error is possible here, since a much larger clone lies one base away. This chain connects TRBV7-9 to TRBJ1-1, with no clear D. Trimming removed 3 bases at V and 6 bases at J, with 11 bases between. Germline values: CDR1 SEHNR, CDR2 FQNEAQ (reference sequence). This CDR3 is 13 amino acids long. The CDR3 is CASSFDGNAEAFF. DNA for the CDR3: TGTGCCAGCAGCTTCGACGGAAACGCTGAAGCTTTCTTT.

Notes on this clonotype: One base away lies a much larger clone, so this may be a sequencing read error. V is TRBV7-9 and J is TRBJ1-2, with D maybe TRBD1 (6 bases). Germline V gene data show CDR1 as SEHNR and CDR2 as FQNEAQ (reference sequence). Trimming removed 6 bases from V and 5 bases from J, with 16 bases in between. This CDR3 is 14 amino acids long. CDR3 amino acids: CASRGGQWPYGYTF. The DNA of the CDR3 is TGTGCCAGCAGAGGAGGACAGTGGCCGTATGGCTACACCTTC. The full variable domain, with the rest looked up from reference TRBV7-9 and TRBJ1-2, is DTGVSQNPRHKITKRGQNVTFRCDPISEHNRLYWYRQTLGQGPEFLTYFQNEAQLEKSRLLSDRFSAERPKGSFSTLEIQRTEQGDSAMYLCASRGGQWPYGYTFGSGTRLTVV.